This T cell receptor beta chain was sequenced during a study of blood T cell repertoires in COVID-19. About the study: PBMCs, B-cell-depleted T cells, or T cells provided the cDNA or gDNA that made up the material.

As processed by the authors: Amplification of reference gene primers was used by the study to estimate nucleated cell counts. TCRdb's table, derived via immunoSEQ multiplex PCR, lists solely in-frame clones and lacks some. The V and J calls and the clone size are those of that table, but D and trimming were determined from the DNA. Seen here are more than 45,000 clones, 90% observed once, and the top ten hold about 3.1%. V lost 0 bases, J lost 8 bases, and 13 bases lay in between. The V gene's germline CDR1 is MNHEY and CDR2 SVGAGI. The CDR3 sequence is 15 residues long. The chain joins TRBV6-5 to TRBJ1-4; D gene unclear. The origin of this receptor is a human donor in a cohort sampled during active COVID-19. Sequenced input: peripheral blood. CDR3 nucleotide sequence: TGTGCCAGCAGTTACTCGAGAGGGCCCGGGGAAAAACTGTTTTTT. Amino acid sequence: CASSYSRGPGEKLFF.